This TCR beta chain is drawn from a study of OX40 agonist ivuxolimab in advanced cancers. Overall study context: Of mixed ages from about 23 to 85 and averaging about 56 years, the group was around 78% male.

Findings and caveats of the study: Researchers did not establish what antigens the expanded peripheral T cells target. Dosing at 0.1 to 3.0 mg/kg was accompanied by clonal expansion of CD4+ and CD8+ blood T cells by week 6.

Trimming left V 4 bases short and J 0 bases short, with 13 bases between. Germline loops: CDR1 MNHNY, CDR2 SVGAGI (reference sequence). The CDR3 spans 15 residues. In its sample, this clone was seen a few times. Its antigen remains unidentified. Produced via immunoSEQ multiplex PCR; TCRdb's table is partial and in-frame only. The top ten clones hold 0.95% to 1.4% of a sample with around 56,000 clones, around nine tenths of them seen once. Baseline was the first blood sampling point, followed by cycle 4 day 1 and cycle 7 day 1. This clonotype originated in an adult with an advanced solid tumor such as melanoma, head and neck, liver or kidney cancer. V usage is TRBV6-6 and J usage is TRBJ2-7; perhaps TRBD2 as D (6 bases). The material was CD4+ or CD8+ T cells sorted from blood, obtained in a trial of the OX40 agonist ivuxolimab. CDR3 coding DNA: TGTGCCAGCAGTTTCCTAAGCGGGCTCTCCTACGAGCAGTACTTC. This translates into CASSFLSGLSYEQYF.